The rows below give T cell receptor beta chains drawn from one sample of a study of CD8+ T cells in alopecia areata. Produced via immunoSEQ multiplex PCR; TCRdb's table is partial and in-frame only. Among roughly 180,000 clones, roughly 60% were seen once, and the ten largest hold 1.7%. The specimen was CD4+ T cells sorted from blood, collected at week 0. These TCRs come from a human donor with alopecia areata. Both conserved end residues are part of each CDR3. Each record gives: clone size, V gene, J gene, D gene, CDR3 protein, CDR3 DNA. The D gene is left open where the match is weak. The size entry is marked missing in some rows and otherwise reads once, few, many or a size class.

>once|TRBV7-9|TRBJ2-7|TRBD2
CASSRTSGTYEQYF
TGTGCCAGCAGTCGGACTAGCGGTACCTACGAGCAGTACTTC
>few|TRBV30|TRBJ2-7|TRBD2
CAWSPRTSGGPYEQYF
TGTGCCTGGAGTCCCCGGACTAGCGGGGGGCCCTACGAGCAGTACTTC
>NA|TRBV29-1|TRBJ2-3|NA
CSVARGDTQYF
TGCAGCGTTGCCAGGGGAGATACGCAGTATTTT
>NA|TRBV9|TRBJ2-5|NA
CASSGRDGTQYF
TGTGCCAGCAGCGGCCGGGATGGGACCCAGTACTTC
>NA|TRBV2|TRBJ2-2|TRBD1
CASRRDSPNTGELFF
TGTGCCAGCAGGAGGGACAGCCCGAACACCGGGGAGCTGTTTTTT
>NA|TRBV7-3|TRBJ2-1|NA
CASSLTRGNEQFF
TGTGCCAGCAGCTTAACGAGGGGAAATGAGCAGTTCTTC
>NA|TRBV5-4|TRBJ2-6|NA
CASSLWTGANVLTF
TGTGCCAGCAGCTTGTGGACTGGGGCCAACGTCCTGACTTTC
>NA|TRBV14|TRBJ2-4|NA
CASSQARSLQYF
TGTGCCAGCAGCCAAGCTAGGAGTCTTCAGTACTTC
>NA|TRBV7-2|TRBJ1-5|NA
CASSLEGSTPQHF
TGTGCCAGCAGCTTAGAGGGTTCAACGCCCCAGCATTTT
>NA|TRBV29-1|TRBJ2-3|TRBD1
CSVSTGADTQYF
TGCAGCGTCTCCACAGGGGCAGATACGCAGTATTTT
>NA|TRBV29-1|TRBJ1-1|TRBD1
CSVVNRGMNTEAFF
TGCAGCGTTGTGAACAGGGGGATGAACACTGAAGCTTTCTTT
>once|TRBV10-2|TRBJ2-5|NA
CASSESLHVETQYF
TGCGCCAGCAGTGAGTCTCTCCACGTAGAGACCCAGTACTTC
>NA|TRBV7-2|TRBJ2-7|NA
CASSLKRWGHEQYF
TGTGCCAGCAGCCTAAAACGGTGGGGCCACGAGCAGTACTTC
>few|TRBV23-1|TRBJ2-3|NA
CASSQSPVRGDHPSTDTQYF
TGCGCCAGCAGTCAATCCCCCGTACGGGGCGACCACCCTAGCACAGATACGCAGTATTTT
>few|TRBV29-1|TRBJ2-1|TRBD1
CSVAPRQGAWNEQFF
TGCAGCGTTGCGCCCAGACAGGGGGCCTGGAATGAGCAGTTCTTC
>NA|TRBV7-2|TRBJ1-2|NA
CASSLEEIYGYTF
TGTGCCAGCAGCTTAGAGGAGATCTATGGCTACACCTTC
>few|TRBV29-1|TRBJ2-1|NA
CSVVWNEQFF
TGCAGCGTTGTTTGGAATGAGCAGTTCTTC
>NA|TRBV28|TRBJ2-7|NA
CASSPSSGRDYEQYF
TGTGCCAGCAGCCCATCTTCGGGGCGAGACTACGAGCAGTACTTC
>NA|TRBV30|TRBJ1-2|NA
CAWSVPAGGYGYTF
TGTGCCTGGAGTGTACCCGCGGGAGGCTATGGCTACACCTTC
>few|TRBV27|TRBJ1-2|NA
CASSPHRDNYGYTF
TGTGCCAGCAGTCCCCACAGGGATAACTATGGCTACACCTTC
>NA|TRBV20-1|TRBJ2-7|NA
CSARGSYEQYF
TGCAGTGCTAGGGGATCCTACGAGCAGTACTTC
>few|TRBV5-6|TRBJ1-1|NA
CASFDRWSTEAFF
TGTGCCAGCTTCGACAGGTGGAGCACTGAAGCTTTCTTT
>NA|TRBV29-1|TRBJ2-5|NA
CSVESRGGETQYF
TGCAGCGTTGAGTCCAGGGGAGGGGAGACCCAGTACTTC
>NA|TRBV6-4|TRBJ2-5|NA
CASSRDHQETQYF
TGTGCCAGCAGCCGAGATCACCAAGAGACCCAGTACTTC
>NA|TRBV5-1|TRBJ2-1|NA
CASSIAVNEQFF
TGCGCCAGCAGCATAGCGGTGAATGAGCAGTTCTTC
>NA|TRBV30|TRBJ1-2|NA
CAWSDRDPYYGYTF
TGTGCCTGGAGTGACAGGGATCCCTACTATGGCTACACCTTC
>NA|TRBV11-3|TRBJ1-1|NA
CASSPPGGMNTEAFF
TGTGCCAGCAGCCCTCCGGGGGGAATGAACACTGAAGCTTTCTTT
>NA|TRBV27|TRBJ1-6|NA
CASSFPNSPLHF
TGTGCCAGCAGTTTCCCGAATTCACCCCTCCACTTT
>NA|TRBV2|TRBJ2-5|NA
CASSVGGAETQYF
TGTGCCAGCAGTGTCGGGGGCGCAGAGACCCAGTACTTC
>NA|TRBV6-1|TRBJ2-7|NA
CASRAPLYEQYF
TGTGCCAGCAGGGCTCCCCTTTACGAGCAGTACTTC
>NA|TRBV30|TRBJ1-2|TRBD1
CACEGPGGRGYTF
TGTGCCTGCGAAGGCCCAGGGGGCAGGGGCTACACCTTC
>NA|TRBV7-6|TRBJ2-7|NA
CASSLATGSQYF
TGTGCCAGCAGCTTAGCTACCGGCTCCCAGTACTTC
>NA|TRBV4-1|TRBJ1-4|NA
CASSQGVSTNEKLFF
TGCGCCAGCAGCCAAGGGGTATCAACTAATGAAAAACTGTTTTTT
>NA|TRBV7-2|TRBJ2-7|TRBD2
CASSLEVLATEQYF
TGTGCCAGCAGCTTAGAGGTACTAGCGACCGAGCAGTACTTC
>NA|TRBV2|TRBJ2-1|NA
CASSPQTSYNEQFF
TGTGCCAGCAGTCCCCAGACTAGCTACAATGAGCAGTTCTTC
>NA|TRBV6-5|TRBJ2-2|NA
CASRQTEGVGELFF
TGTGCCAGTAGGCAGACCGAGGGTGTCGGGGAGCTGTTTTTT
>NA|TRBV30|TRBJ2-7|TRBD1
CAWSSLDRAFGEQYF
TGTGCCTGGAGTAGCCTAGACAGGGCTTTTGGGGAGCAGTACTTC
>NA|TRBV20-1|TRBJ1-5|TRBD1
CSAGGIQPQHF
TGCAGCGCAGGGGGCATTCAGCCCCAGCATTTT
>NA|TRBV4-3|TRBJ1-6|TRBD1
CASSQGRQGAGSPLHF
TGCGCCAGCAGCCAAGGCCGACAGGGGGCTGGTTCACCCCTCCACTTT
>once|TRBV7-2|TRBJ1-6|NA
CASSLNAGPLHF
TGTGCCAGCAGCCTAAACGCCGGGCCCCTCCACTTT
>NA|TRBV29-1|TRBJ2-7|NA
CSVLGGYEQYF
TGCAGCGTTTTGGGGGGATACGAGCAGTACTTC
>NA|TRBV30|TRBJ1-5|NA
CAWSVHLSNQPQHF
TGTGCCTGGAGTGTACACTTAAGCAATCAGCCCCAGCATTTT
>NA|TRBV5-1|TRBJ2-3|NA
CASSPGDGSDTQYF
TGCGCCAGCAGCCCGGGCGACGGATCAGATACGCAGTATTTT
>few|TRBV5-1|TRBJ2-4|NA
CASSLDIGSGNIQYF
TGCGCCAGCAGCCTTGACATCGGGTCGGGTAACATTCAGTACTTC
>NA|TRBV20-1|TRBJ2-5|NA
CSASRTETQYF
TGCAGTGCGTCTAGGACAGAGACCCAGTACTTC
>NA|TRBV18|TRBJ2-5|TRBD1
CASSPSGQQETQYF
TGTGCCAGCTCACCATCGGGACAGCAAGAGACCCAGTACTTC
>NA|TRBV5-4|TRBJ2-5|NA
CASRAGLQETQYF
TGTGCCAGCAGGGCAGGGCTTCAAGAGACCCAGTACTTC
>NA|TRBV25-1|TRBJ1-4|NA
CASRPTRRGAANEKLFF
TGTGCCAGCAGACCAACCCGCCGGGGCGCGGCTAATGAAAAACTGTTTTTT
>NA|TRBV7-2|TRBJ2-3|NA
CASSSPASTQYF
TGTGCCAGCAGCTCTCCCGCCAGTACGCAGTATTTT
>NA|TRBV5-1|TRBJ1-1|NA
CASSFGPGGEGTEAFF
NA
>NA|TRBV11-3|TRBJ2-1|TRBD2
CASRGGDEQFF
TGTGCCAGTCGGGGGGGCGATGAGCAGTTCTTC
>NA|TRBV30|TRBJ2-4|NA
CAWIAAPGKKGIQYF
TGTGCCTGGATCGCGGCGCCAGGGAAAAAGGGCATTCAGTACTTC
>NA|TRBV29-1|TRBJ2-2|NA
CSVGHATNTGELFF
TGCAGCGTTGGCCACGCGACGAACACCGGGGAGCTGTTTTTT
>NA|TRBV29-1|TRBJ1-1|NA
CSVGSGPNSFMNTEAFF
TGCAGCGTTGGATCCGGACCTAACTCCTTCATGAACACTGAAGCTTTCTTT
>few|TRBV29-1|TRBJ2-2|TRBD1
CSVATGGLNTGELFF
TGCAGCGTTGCGACAGGGGGTTTGAACACCGGGGAGCTGTTTTTT
>NA|TRBV29-1|TRBJ2-1|NA
CSVMGAVSYNEQFF
TGCAGCGTTATGGGGGCCGTATCCTACAATGAGCAGTTCTTC
>few|TRBV5-4|TRBJ1-1|NA
CASSLQGPTEAFF
TGTGCCAGCAGCTTACAGGGACCCACTGAAGCTTTCTTT
>NA|TRBV30|TRBJ2-7|TRBD1
CAWNRGQGSLYEQYF
TGTGCCTGGAACCGGGGACAGGGGTCTCTCTACGAGCAGTACTTC
>NA|TRBV30|TRBJ2-2|TRBD2
CAGLAGGNTGELFF
TGTGCCGGACTAGCGGGGGGTAACACCGGGGAGCTGTTTTTT
>NA|TRBV7-2|TRBJ1-2|NA
CASSPRGVVYGYTF
TGTGCCAGCAGCCCCCGAGGGGTCGTCTATGGCTACACCTTC